Below, 26 T cell receptor beta chains from the same sample are listed, as sequenced in a study of control samples from healthy donors and cancer patients. The table came from immunoSEQ multiplex PCR; TCRdb's copy has only in-frame clones and leaves some out. The repertoire holds 170,000 or so clones, around 94% seen once, with 1.3% to 1.5% in the top ten. The sample comprised blood. Source of these receptors: a woman aged 18-29 years in good health.

The chain recombines TRBV27 with TRBJ2-3, with TRBD2 as a possible D gene (5 bases). V lost 6 bases to trimming and J lost 3 bases, with 16 bases between them. The germline CDR1 and CDR2 sequences are MNHEY and SMNVEV (reference sequence). The CDR3 extends over 15 amino acids. The CDR3 region is CASSKQHGGTDTQYF. CDR3 in DNA: TGTGCCAGCAGCAAACAGCACGGAGGAACAGATACGCAGTATTTT.

The CDR3 spells CASGQTGEIDGYTF. The CDR3 nucleotides read TGTGCCAGCGGGCAGACAGGGGAAATTGATGGCTACACCTTC. The rearrangement links TRBV6-6 to TRBJ1-2; 8 positions agree with TRBD1. Germline CDR1 and CDR2: MNHNY and SVGAGI (reference sequence). Trimming cost V 8 bases and J 6 bases; bases outside gene matches: 11. The CDR3 is made up of 14 amino acids.

This clone was seen just once. V gene TRBV27 combines with J gene TRBJ1-1, with D unclear. Trimming removed 7 bases at V and 5 bases at J, with 17 bases between. The germline V gene encodes CDR1 MNHEY and CDR2 SMNVEV (reference sequence). The CDR3 is 14 residues long. The CDR3 sequence is CASTPSGLKTEAFF. CDR3 DNA: TGTGCCAGCACCCCCTCGGGCCTCAAGACTGAAGCTTTCTTT.

The chain links TRBV9 to TRBJ1-4, with TRBD1 as a possible D gene (6 bases). CDR1 SGDLS and CDR2 YYNGEE come from the germline V gene. The CDR3 is made up of 13 amino acids. The V end lost 4 bases, the J end lost 8 bases, and 12 bases lay between the germline ends. The CDR3 protein is CASSPGQYEKLFF. CDR3 coding DNA: TGTGCCAGCAGCCCTGGACAGTACGAAAAACTGTTTTTT.

The CDR3 DNA reads TGTGCCAGCAGCTCCCAGTTGATAGGACGCGAGCAGTACTTC. This encodes CASSSQLIGREQYF. This chain joins TRBV11-1 and TRBJ2-7, with no clear D. This CDR3 spans 14 amino acids. V was trimmed by 4 bases and J by 6 bases, leaving 16 bases between them. CDR1 is SGHAT, CDR2 FQDESV, per germline (reference sequence).

A remark on this clone: Other DNA sequences in this sample translate to the same CDR3. This sequence joins TRBV9 and TRBJ2-3; D remains unclear. The CDR3 length is 12 residues. V gave up 2 bases and J gave up 6 bases, with 7 bases separating them. Germline CDR1 reads SGDLS; CDR2 reads YYNGEE. The chain's CDR3 is CASSVLGDTQYF. The CDR3 DNA reads TGTGCCAGCAGCGTTTTGGGGGATACGCAGTATTTT. Looking up the rest from reference TRBV9 and TRBJ2-3 gives the full variable domain: DSGVTQTPKHLITATGQRVTLRCSPRSGDLSVYWYQQSLDQGLQFLIQYYNGEERAKGNILERFSAQQFPDLHSELNLSSLELGDSALYFCASSVLGDTQYFGPGTRLTVL.

The chain uses TRBV12-3 or TRBV12-4 and TRBJ1-2, with D possibly TRBD1 on 5 matching bases. The ends were cut back, 6 bases at V and 8 bases at J, with 16 bases in the middle. The CDR3 has 13 residues. The CDR3 DNA sequence: TGTGCCAGCAGCTCTCCCCCCGGGGCGGGCTACACCTTC. This codes for CASSSPPGAGYTF.

The chain combines TRBV6-6 with TRBJ1-5; D is perhaps TRBD1 (5 bases). The CDR3 sequence is 13 residues long. Germline assignment: CDR1 MNHNY and CDR2 SVGAGI (reference sequence). V lost 2 bases and J 6 bases, leaving 8 bases between the germline ends. CDR3 sequence: CASSYDRAQPQHF. CDR3 sequence (DNA): TGTGCCAGCAGTTACGACAGAGCTCAGCCCCAGCATTTT.

V usage is TRBV10-3 and J usage is TRBJ2-1, with unresolved D. Per germline, CDR1 ENHRY and CDR2 SYGVKD. There are 14 residues in the CDR3. With 4 bases removed from V and 9 bases from J, the gap between germline ends came to 16 bases. CDR3: CAISGGLGQREQFF. The DNA for the CDR3 is TGTGCCATCAGTGGAGGTCTAGGCCAGCGTGAGCAGTTCTTC.

The gene calls are TRBV27 and TRBJ1-2; a weak D match, TRBD1 (5 bases). V was trimmed by 0 bases and J by 4 bases, leaving 24 bases between them. Germline CDR1 is MNHEY and CDR2 is SMNVEV (reference sequence). CDR3 length: 19 residues. CDR3 DNA: TGTGCCAGCAGTTTATCGCCAGGGCCCACTTTGGCTTCCGTCTATGGCTACACCTTC. Its protein product is CASSLSPGPTLASVYGYTF.

The chain links TRBV6-1 to TRBJ1-5; no firm D call. The V gene's germline CDR1 is MNHNS and CDR2 SASEGT. This CDR3 is 14 amino acids long. The V gene lost 1 base and the J gene lost 4 bases, with 8 bases spanning the gap. The CDR3, as DNA: TGTGCCAGCAGTGAAGGGCAGGAAAATCAGCCCCAGCATTTT. Encoded protein: CASSEGQENQPQHF.

The genes are TRBV10-3 and TRBJ2-1; TRBD1 matches 8 bases. The germline CDR1 and CDR2 sequences are ENHRY and SYGVKD. The V gene end was trimmed by 8 bases and the J gene end by 4 bases; junction bases not matched to a gene: 7. This CDR3 is 14 amino acids long. CDR3 residues: CAIVEDRAYNEQFF. Here the CDR3 DNA reads TGTGCCATCGTCGAGGACAGGGCATACAATGAGCAGTTCTTC.

This clone appeared once. This sequence joins TRBV7-2 and TRBJ1-5; the D is unclear. V lost 11 bases and J lost 1, with 12 bases in between. There are 13 residues in the CDR3. Looked up from germline, CDR1 is SGHTA and CDR2 is FQGNSA. CDR3 residues: CAGSWSSNQPQHF. CDR3 DNA sequence: TGTGCCGGATCATGGTCAAGCAATCAGCCCCAGCATTTT. Supplemented by reference TRBV7-2 and TRBJ1-5, the full variable domain reads GAGVSQSPSNKVTEKGKDVELRCDPISGHTALYWYRQSLGQGLEFLIYFQGNSAPDKSGLPSDRFSAERTGGSVSTLTIQRTQQEDSAVYLCAGSWSSNQPQHFGDGTRLSIL.

The chain employs TRBV7-2 and TRBJ2-7; the D call may be TRBD1 or TRBD2 (5 bases each). Per the germline V gene, CDR1 is SGHTA and CDR2 is FQGNSA. V was clipped by 7 bases and J by 2 bases, with 21 bases between them. The CDR3 contains 16 residues. CDR3 loop: CASTLFRGIKPYEQYF. CDR3 coding DNA: TGTGCCAGCACCCTCTTCCGGGGCATCAAGCCCTACGAGCAGTACTTC.

The chain combines TRBV18 with TRBJ2-7, with D unresolved. V was trimmed by 2 bases and J by 0 bases, leaving 8 bases between them. The CDR3 is 14 residues long. Germline loops: CDR1 KGHSH, CDR2 LQKENI. The CDR3 DNA reads TGTGCCAGCTCACCAGGGTCCCACTCCTACGAGCAGTACTTC. As protein: CASSPGSHSYEQYF.

This rearrangement joins TRBV28 to TRBJ2-1; tentatively, D is TRBD1 or TRBD2 (5 bases each). With 10 bases removed from V and 0 bases from J, the gap between germline ends came to 22 bases. This CDR3 is built from 17 residues. In germline, CDR1 is MDHEN, CDR2 SYDVKM. CDR3 in DNA: TGTGCCACGATGACCCCGGGGCGGCGGAGCTCCTACAATGAGCAGTTCTTC. It codes for CATMTPGRRSSYNEQFF.

V is TRBV5-1 and J is TRBJ1-1; D ambiguous. The CDR3 sequence is 15 residues long. Germline V CDR1 and CDR2: SGHRS, YFSETQ. Trimming shortened V by 0 bases and J by 6 bases, and 15 bases separated the two germline ends. The CDR3 here is CASSLEGKLGSEAFF. The DNA for the CDR3 is TGCGCCAGCAGCTTGGAAGGAAAATTGGGGTCTGAAGCTTTCTTT.

The gene calls are TRBV28 and TRBJ2-3, with 9 bases matching TRBD2. The CDR3 length is 17 residues. Germline CDR1 is MDHEN and CDR2 is SYDVKM. Trimming at V came to 4 bases and at J to 0 bases, leaving 8 bases not matched to a gene. This CDR3 reads CASSSGGTSPSTDTQYF. The CDR3 DNA follows: TGTGCCAGCAGTTCAGGGGGGACTAGCCCTAGCACAGATACGCAGTATTTT.

The rearrangement joins TRBV6-2 or TRBV6-3 to TRBJ1-5; 8 positions match TRBD1. Germline V gene lookup returns CDR1 MNHEY and CDR2 SVGEGT. This CDR3 has 14 amino acids. Unmatched junction bases numbered 10, after V lost 6 bases and J lost 9 bases. The DNA for the CDR3 is TGTGCCAGCAGCGGACCACAGGGGGAACGGCCCCAGCATTTT. Amino acids: CASSGPQGERPQHF.

The chain uses TRBV4-3 and TRBJ2-1; a weak D match, TRBD2 (6 bases). Germline CDR1 LGHNA, CDR2 YSLEER. The CDR3 totals 18 residues. V lost 1 base and J 2 bases, leaving 18 bases between the germline ends. CDR3 protein: CASSQAGMEGLAYNEQFF. The CDR3 DNA follows: TGCGCCAGCAGCCAAGCTGGGATGGAGGGTCTGGCCTACAATGAGCAGTTCTTC.

V gene TRBV25-1 combines with J gene TRBJ1-6; a weak D match, TRBD1 (6 bases). Germline values: CDR1 MGHDK, CDR2 SYGVNS. The CDR3 totals 13 residues. Trimming shortened V by 8 bases and J by 4 bases, and 9 bases separated the two germline ends. The CDR3 coding sequence is TGTGCCAGCTTAGGACAGTATAATTCACCCCTCCACTTT. This codes for CASLGQYNSPLHF.

The rearrangement joins TRBV5-1 to TRBJ1-2; tentatively, D is TRBD1 (6 bases). The CDR3 consists of 13 residues. Germline V CDR1 and CDR2: SGHRS, YFSETQ. V lost 5 bases to trimming and J lost 5 bases, with 13 bases between them. The CDR3 region has the DNA TGCGCCAGCAGGGAACAGGGACCATATGGCTACACCTTC. It encodes CASREQGPYGYTF.

The chain is built from TRBV5-6 and TRBJ1-1; a weak D match, TRBD1 (5 bases). The CDR3 runs 14 residues. The V gene's germline CDR1 is SGHDT and CDR2 YYEEEE. Trimming cost V 1 base and J 9 bases, with 16 bases left between them. As DNA, the CDR3 is TGTGCCAGCAGCTTGATGTCAGGGTTGTACAAAGCTTTCTTT. Protein sequence: CASSLMSGLYKAFF.

This chain links TRBV18 with TRBJ1-3, with D maybe TRBD1 (6 bases). V lost 3 bases and J 3 bases, leaving 24 bases between the germline ends. This CDR3 spans 19 amino acids. Germline V lookup: CDR1 KGHSH, CDR2 LQKENI. The CDR3, as DNA: TGTGCCAGCTCACCGCGCATAATTACAGGGACGAACTTTGGAAACACCATATATTTT. Protein: CASSPRIITGTNFGNTIYF.

V is TRBV2 and J is TRBJ1-1; 7 bases map to TRBD1. Germline values: CDR1 SNHLY, CDR2 FYNNEI. J lost 4 bases, V lost 5 bases, and 7 bases had no gene match. CDR3 size: 14 residues. The CDR3 reads CASSTLRGFTEAFF. DNA of the CDR3: TGTGCCAGCAGTACGCTCAGGGGGTTCACTGAAGCTTTCTTT.

This chain links TRBV5-6 with TRBJ2-7, with TRBD1 as a possible D gene (5 bases). The CDR3 extends over 15 amino acids. Germline CDR1 SGHDT, CDR2 YYEEEE. Trimming left V 7 bases short and J 2 bases short, with 19 bases between. CDR3 loop: CASSREDSNPYEQYF. As DNA, the CDR3 is TGTGCCAGCTCCCGCGAAGACAGTAATCCCTACGAGCAGTACTTC.